This is a list of T cell receptor beta chains from one sample in a study of spatial heterogeneity in lung cancer. From the 5' RACE reads, TCRdb called clonotypes with MiXCR, one entry per CDR3 protein. The data show roughly 120,000 distinct CDR3 sequences, 9.5% to 15% seen once. Sequencing used PBMCs, obtained at follow-up. The source is a male donor with early-stage non-small cell lung cancer. Both conserved end residues are part of each CDR3.

TRBJ1-4,TRBV19,CASSLSPRTDEKLFF
TRBJ1-2,TRBV29-1,CSGKGDRDYGYTF
TRBJ2-2,TRBV11-1,CASSFSGTNTGELFF
TRBJ1-5,TRBV2,CASSFRQVLRPQHF
TRBJ2-6,TRBV27,CASSYRKTSGANVLTF
TRBJ1-1,TRBV10-2,CASRDAIRRGMNTEAFF
TRBJ2-1,TRBV9,CASSYDPGLADEQFF
TRBJ2-3,TRBV24-1,CASEFLGTQYF
TRBJ2-5,TRBV29-1,CSGEYRGGIQETQYF
TRBJ2-7,TRBV20-1,CSAAQGNSEQYF
TRBJ2-5,TRBV7-9,CASSPGLAGGSGETQYF
TRBJ1-5,TRBV5-1,CASSFDNNQPQHF
TRBJ1-5,TRBV29-1,CSVGIVNQPQHF
TRBJ1-5,TRBV5-1,CASSLDRDRQPQHF
TRBJ2-1,TRBV5-5,CASSLGTSGASSSYNEQFF
TRBJ1-3,TRBV7-9,CASSHRLTGVDTIYF
TRBJ2-7,TRBV7-8,CASSLGTAFFAYEQYF
TRBJ2-7,TRBV12-3/TRBV12-4,CASRPPGTGAYEQYF
TRBJ2-7,TRBV19,CASGWGQGDHEQYF
TRBJ2-4,TRBV5-6,CASSLFLPVAKNIQYF
TRBJ1-5,TRBV28,CASSTVSNQPQHF
TRBJ1-6,TRBV10-2,CASSERKGNSPLHF
TRBJ1-2,TRBV27,CASNPNPGRNYGYTF
TRBJ2-7,TRBV28,CASRLNGLDYEQYF
TRBJ1-1,TRBV12-3/TRBV12-4,CASSRQRRTWDTEAFF
TRBJ2-2,TRBV20-1,CSVPSNTGELFF
TRBJ1-4,TRBV30,CAWRRNWNEKLFF
TRBJ1-2,TRBV7-9,CASPSGTVDGYTF
TRBJ2-5,TRBV4-1,CASSQGASGGSETQYF
TRBJ2-2,TRBV10-2,CASSESRSGWGTGELFF
TRBJ2-1,TRBV7-9,CASSLSTLLFF
TRBJ2-1,TRBV20-1,CSAREGQGAGNEQFF
TRBJ2-1,TRBV20-1,CSARGARTSGGNEQFF
TRBJ1-4,TRBV2,CASSSGTGGGEKLFF
TRBJ2-1,TRBV4-3,CASSQDVGGVYNEQFF
TRBJ1-1,TRBV6-5,CASSYAAGPQAEAFF
TRBJ2-3,TRBV24-1,CATSPAVTPDTQYF
TRBJ2-7,TRBV14,CASSSFYYEQYF
TRBJ1-2,TRBV9,CASSVPQGAGNYGYTF
TRBJ1-6,TRBV12-3/TRBV12-4,CASSTKWNSPLHF
TRBJ1-6,TRBV9,CASSGVGSPLHF
TRBJ2-1,TRBV19,CASSPSGGVITPYNEQFF
TRBJ2-5,TRBV5-4,CASSSEAPGETQYF
TRBJ1-4,TRBV11-2,CASSLGRELEKLFF
TRBJ1-4,TRBV15,CATSREAGNEKLFF
TRBJ2-7,TRBV29-1,CSVARLAGSYEQYF
TRBJ2-1,TRBV7-7,CASSLGVVSYNEQFF
TRBJ2-3,TRBV5-1,CASSLPSGSTDTQYF
TRBJ2-3,TRBV5-4,CASSSKFGGGPPTDTQYF
TRBJ2-7,TRBV5-1,CASSSTGGAGEQYF
TRBJ2-1,TRBV5-1,CASSLRISSYNEQFF
TRBJ2-7,TRBV20-1,CSARGTSGTGYEQYF
TRBJ1-5,TRBV19,CASSMTGAMYNQPQHF
TRBJ2-7,TRBV4-1,CASSQGLAGVYEQYF
TRBJ1-1,TRBV10-2,CASIVGSRGTEAFF